This is a list of T cell receptor beta chains from one sample in a study of shared clonotypes between healthy human individuals. The method was immunoSEQ multiplex PCR; TCRdb's version includes in-frame clones alone and lacks a portion of them. The sample has approximately 1.4 million clones, 98% seen once. The specimen sequenced was naive CD4+ T cells sorted from blood. The receptors come from a man aged 25-45 years in good health. The conserved cysteine and the conserved F or W are not part of the CDR3 here. D genes are given only for firm matches.

v_call	j_call	d_call	cdr3_aa
TRBV11-2	TRBJ1-4	TRBD1	ASSFDRGANEKLF
TRBV30	TRBJ2-1	.	AWSVSRRGPYNEQF
TRBV29-1	TRBJ2-1	.	SVDLGRVNNEQF
TRBV9	TRBJ2-7	.	ASSDGDSYEQY
TRBV6-6	TRBJ2-1	TRBD2	ASRPLAGADEQF
TRBV19	TRBJ2-1	.	ATSVISYGTSYNEQF
TRBV7-9	TRBJ2-1	TRBD2	ASSRVAGVRDEQF
TRBV2	TRBJ1-1	.	ASSPRLGPEAF
TRBV7-2	TRBJ1-3	TRBD1	ASSRGGTVVFGNTIY
TRBV11-2	TRBJ2-1	TRBD2	ASSLGLAGAGYNEQF
TRBV7-2	TRBJ1-5	.	ASSLEQGRDQPQH
TRBV28	TRBJ2-5	.	ASSLWSPQETQY
TRBV29-1	TRBJ2-2	TRBD1	SAWGQGENTGELF
TRBV5-6	TRBJ2-1	TRBD2	ASSLLGLAGDQWQF
TRBV6-1	TRBJ2-7	TRBD2	ASSETRTSGSSYEQY
TRBV9	TRBJ2-1	TRBD1	ASSGVPGTGLREQF
TRBV25-1	TRBJ2-1	.	ASIGTPVGNEQF
TRBV27	TRBJ2-3	TRBD2	ASRRTSGTSTDTQY
TRBV7-2	TRBJ1-4	TRBD1	ASSLAGTGLGTNEKLF
TRBV10-3	TRBJ2-3	TRBD2	ASGGTETNTQY
TRBV27	TRBJ2-7	TRBD2	ASSSAGPYEQY
TRBV19	TRBJ1-2	TRBD1	ASSTGTGDYGYT
TRBV10-2	TRBJ1-2	.	ASSPLRAQRADDNYGYT
TRBV7-9	TRBJ2-1	.	ASSLSGAPTYNEQF
TRBV28	TRBJ2-1	TRBD2	AWRETRGRGEQF
TRBV5-1	TRBJ1-1	.	ASSFIGEGTEAF
TRBV11-2	TRBJ2-1	TRBD1	ASSHFIKTGTGNHNEQF
TRBV14	TRBJ1-2	.	ASSRNNYGYT
TRBV18	TRBJ1-2	.	ASSTKQGWSMSGYT
TRBV18	TRBJ2-7	.	ASSPKSPGVSEQY
TRBV28	TRBJ1-2	TRBD1	ASSLQGADGYT
TRBV7-2	TRBJ2-3	TRBD2	ASRLAGVTDTQY
TRBV5-1	TRBJ2-3	TRBD1	ASSLLGQGPPTDTQY
TRBV7-2	TRBJ2-4	.	ASTQGGIQY
TRBV5-5	TRBJ2-2	.	ASSLPLAGTGELF
TRBV25-1	TRBJ1-5	.	ASSEFDTHQPQH
TRBV28	TRBJ1-4	.	ASTELVDEKLF
TRBV5-1	TRBJ2-7	.	ASSSAGLEVHYEQY
TRBV10-3	TRBJ2-1	TRBD2	AISEGLADNEQF
TRBV19	TRBJ1-5	TRBD1	ASSQIQGTGNQPQH
TRBV2	TRBJ1-4	TRBD1	ASTQQGNEKLF
TRBV28	TRBJ2-5	TRBD2	ASSFGGRPSETQY
TRBV2	TRBJ2-3	.	ASSWDRGPTDTQY